This T cell receptor (beta chain) originates from a study of blood T cell repertoires in COVID-19. This clone has only a few counts. Between the trimmed V and J ends, which lost 4 bases and 5 bases, there was a span of 6 bases. Germline V lookup: CDR1 MNHEY, CDR2 SMNVEV (reference sequence). The CDR3 contains 11 residues. The table came from immunoSEQ multiplex PCR; TCRdb's copy has only in-frame clones and leaves some out. This table has under 120,000 clones, approximately 70% appearing once. The specimen was peripheral blood. The V gene is TRBV27, the J gene TRBJ2-7; tentatively, D is TRBD1 (6 bases). This receptor was taken from a man older than 75 with acute or convalescent COVID-19. CDR3 bases: TGTGCCAGCAGTTCAGGGGACGAGCAGTACTTC. It translates to CASSSGDEQYF.